The 29 T cell receptor beta chains listed next were all sequenced from one sample in a study of cytomegalovirus exposure and HLA in healthy donors. Clones were sequenced by immunoSEQ multiplex PCR, and TCRdb holds only the in-frame ones, with some missing. The sample shows tens of thousands of clones, more than 85% of them seen only once. The source material was PBMCs. The receptors stem from a man aged 18 to 29 in good health and CMV-seropositive.

The rearrangement joins TRBV7-2 to TRBJ1-5; D is undetermined. CDR3 length: 13 amino acids. V was cut by 4 bases and J by 0 bases, with 4 bases left in between. The germline V gene encodes CDR1 SGHTA and CDR2 FQGNSA. The CDR3 loop reads CASSSYSNQPQHF. As DNA, the CDR3 is TGTGCCAGCAGCTCGTATAGCAATCAGCCCCAGCATTTT. The whole variable domain, filled in from reference TRBV7-2 and TRBJ1-5, reads GAGVSQSPSNKVTEKGKDVELRCDPISGHTALYWYRQSLGQGLEFLIYFQGNSAPDKSGLPSDRFSAERTGGSVSTLTIQRTQQEDSAVYLCASSSYSNQPQHFGDGTRLSIL.

This clone was seen just once. The chain recombines TRBV5-1 with TRBJ1-1; D uncertain. Germline CDR1 reads SGHRS; CDR2 reads YFSETQ. The length of the CDR3 is 13 residues. The V gene lost 4 bases and the J gene lost 12 bases, with 19 bases spanning the gap. DNA of the CDR3: TGCGCCAGCAGCAAACCGGATCGGGTGGAAACTTTCTTT. Translating gives CASSKPDRVETFF.

V gene TRBV19 combines with J gene TRBJ2-7; possible D gene TRBD1, 6 bases. V lost 5 bases and J 0 bases, leaving 17 bases between the germline ends. The CDR3 covers 16 residues. Germline V gene lookup returns CDR1 LNHDA and CDR2 SQIVND (reference sequence). The CDR3 reads CASSQGVGASSYEQYF. The CDR3 DNA sequence: TGTGCCAGTAGTCAAGGCGTGGGGGCAAGCTCCTACGAGCAGTACTTC.

The genes are TRBV19 and TRBJ2-1; 12 nucleotides align to TRBD1. Germline V gene lookup returns CDR1 LNHDA and CDR2 SQIVND (reference sequence). J was trimmed by 6 bases and V by 5 bases; bases with no gene match: 8. The CDR3 sequence is 16 residues long. The DNA for the CDR3 is TGTGCCAGTAGTCCCGAGGGACAGGGGGCAGGCAATGAGCAGTTCTTC. It is translated as CASSPEGQGAGNEQFF.

This sequence joins TRBV29-1 and TRBJ1-1, with 9 bases that match TRBD1. The CDR3 is 13 residues long. Per the germline V gene, CDR1 is SQVTM and CDR2 is ANQGSEA. V was pared by 3 bases and J by 7 bases, with 6 bases of the junction left unmatched. The CDR3 spells CSVDRDREGEAFF. CDR3 sequence (DNA): TGCAGCGTTGACCGGGACAGGGAGGGTGAAGCTTTCTTT.

V gene TRBV30 combines with J gene TRBJ2-3, with D possibly TRBD2 on 7 matching bases. Per the germline V gene, CDR1 is GTSNPN and CDR2 is SVGIG (reference sequence). This CDR3 comprises 15 residues. Trimming left V 2 bases short and J 6 bases short, with 18 bases between. CDR3 DNA sequence: TGTGCCTGGAGTAGGGGGGGAGGGGTCGGGGATACGCAGTATTTT. Its protein is CAWSRGGGVGDTQYF.

The chain couples TRBV9 to TRBJ2-5, with 14 positions matching TRBD2. This CDR3 region has 18 residues. Germline V gene lookup returns CDR1 SGDLS and CDR2 YYNGEE. The V gene end was trimmed by 2 bases and the J gene end by 3 bases; junction bases not matched to a gene: 9. The CDR3 bases are TGTGCCAGCAGCGTGGGGACTAGCGGGAGATTCCGGGAAGAGACCCAGTACTTC. Protein: CASSVGTSGRFREETQYF.

This clone has a single count. The V call is TRBV19, the J call TRBJ2-5; TRBD1 agrees at 12 bases. The CDR3 loop spans 16 amino acids. Trimming took 5 bases from V and 6 from J; bases not matched to a gene: 10. Per the germline V gene, CDR1 is LNHDA and CDR2 is SQIVND (reference sequence). In DNA form, the CDR3 reads TGTGCCAGTAGTCCCTCCGGGACAGGGGGCCTGAAGACCCAGTACTTC. It translates to CASSPSGTGGLKTQYF.

This chain joins TRBV10-1 and TRBJ2-7, with 8 bases fitting TRBD1. J gave up 4 bases and V 3 bases, and 8 bases lay outside the gene matches. CDR1 WNHNN and CDR2 SYGVQD come from the germline V gene (reference sequence). The CDR3 extends over 15 amino acids. CDR3 loop: CASSEFIGQGYEQYF. For the CDR3, the DNA is TGCGCCAGCAGTGAATTTATCGGACAGGGTTACGAGCAGTACTTC.

The V call is TRBV4-1, the J call TRBJ2-7; D gene unclear. Trimming took 4 bases from V and 0 from J, leaving 13 bases between them. Germline CDR1 and CDR2: MGHRA and YSYEKL. This CDR3 region has 15 residues. DNA for the CDR3: TGCGCCAGCAGCCCAATACTCCGGAGCTCCTACGAGCAGTACTTC. Its protein product is CASSPILRSSYEQYF.

This clone was picked up a small number of times. The genes are TRBV25-1 and TRBJ2-7, with a tentative D call TRBD1 (6 bases). V lost 4 bases and J 5 bases, leaving 15 bases between the germline ends. The CDR3 is made up of 14 amino acids. Germline V gives CDR1 MGHDK, CDR2 SYGVNS. CDR3 nucleotide sequence: TGTGCCAGCAGTGGAACGTTGGACAGCGACGAGCAGTACTTC. Protein product: CASSGTLDSDEQYF.

The genes are TRBV9 and TRBJ2-7, with TRBD2 as a possible D gene (6 bases). Trimming took 0 bases from V and 5 from J, leaving 15 bases between them. This CDR3 spans 15 amino acids. The V gene's germline CDR1 is SGDLS and CDR2 YYNGEE. The DNA of the CDR3 is TGTGCCAGCAGCGTAGAGGGTGGGGGAGGAAACGAGCAGTACTTC. This codes for CASSVEGGGGNEQYF.

V usage is TRBV30 and J usage is TRBJ1-1; D might be TRBD1 (6 bases). The CDR3 covers 12 residues. With 4 bases removed from V and 6 bases from J, the gap between germline ends came to 12 bases. Germline V gene lookup returns CDR1 GTSNPN and CDR2 SVGIG (reference sequence). The CDR3 sequence is CAWTRGGPEAFF. In DNA form, the CDR3 reads TGTGCCTGGACTAGGGGGGGACCTGAAGCTTTCTTT. The entire variable domain, with the rest obtained from reference TRBV30 and TRBJ1-1, is as follows: SQTIHQWPATLVQPVGSPLSLECTVEGTSNPNLYWYRQAAGRGLQLLFYSVGIGQISSEVPQNLSASRPQDRQFILSSKKLLLSDSGFYLCAWTRGGPEAFFGQGTRLTVV.

This clone is a singleton in its sample. This chain links TRBV6-1 with TRBJ2-7; tentative D call: TRBD2 (6 bases). CDR3 size: 14 residues. The germline CDR1 and CDR2 sequences are MNHNS and SASEGT. With 6 bases removed from V and 5 bases from J, the gap between germline ends came to 17 bases. The CDR3 region is CASSYLVGGDEQYF. For the CDR3, the DNA is TGTGCCAGCAGCTACCTGGTGGGAGGCGACGAGCAGTACTTC.

The rearrangement links TRBV19 to TRBJ1-5; 7 bases line up with TRBD1. Per the germline V gene, CDR1 is LNHDA and CDR2 is SQIVND (reference sequence). The ends lost 9 bases at V and 7 bases at J; junction bases unmatched: 9. The CDR3 is made up of 13 amino acids. The CDR3 DNA reads TGTGCCAGCTCAGACAGGGTCGGGCAGCCCCAGCATTTT. Translation: CASSDRVGQPQHF.

The chain has TRBV28 and TRBJ1-3; 7 bases are shared with TRBD1. V lost 11 bases to trimming and J lost 4 bases; unmatched junction nucleotides: 11. Germline-derived CDR1 and CDR2 are MDHEN and SYDVKM. The CDR3 is 14 amino acids. CDR3: CAAHDRAEGNTIYF. In nucleotides, the CDR3 is TGTGCCGCCCACGACAGGGCTGAAGGAAACACCATATATTTT. The full variable domain, completed using reference TRBV28 and TRBJ1-3, is DVKVTQSSRYLVKRTGEKVFLECVQDMDHENMFWYRQDPGLGLRLIYFSYDVKMKEKGDIPEGYSVSREKKERFSLILESASTNQTSMYLCAAHDRAEGNTIYFGEGSWLTVV.

The rearrangement links TRBV5-5 to TRBJ1-2; possible D gene TRBD1, 5 bases. The CDR3 contains 15 residues. V dropped 2 bases and J dropped 1 base, with 12 bases sitting between them. The germline CDR1 and CDR2 sequences are SGHKS and YYEKEE (reference sequence). The CDR3 region is CASSFSPGLNYGYTF. CDR3 coding DNA: TGTGCCAGCAGCTTCTCCCCAGGGCTTAACTATGGCTACACCTTC.

The rearrangement uses TRBV6-6 and TRBJ1-5; D not resolved. CDR3 length equals 11 residues. The V end lost 5 bases, the J end lost 4 bases, and 3 bases lay between the germline ends. CDR1 and CDR2 (germline): MNHNY, SVGAGI (reference sequence). This chain's CDR3 is CASSPNQPQHF. As DNA, the CDR3 is TGTGCCAGCAGTCCGAATCAGCCCCAGCATTTT.

The V and J genes are TRBV29-1 and TRBJ2-1; 9 bases are a match to TRBD2. This CDR3 spans 14 amino acids. The ends lost 3 bases at V and 9 bases at J; junction bases unmatched: 9. Germline CDR1 SQVTM, CDR2 ANQGSEA. The CDR3 sequence is CSVEIAGATGEQFF. As DNA, the CDR3 is TGCAGCGTTGAGATAGCGGGGGCCACCGGTGAGCAGTTCTTC.

The chain is built from TRBV28 and TRBJ2-1, with no clear D. Deletions cut 7 bases from V and 0 bases from J, with 13 bases between. Germline loops: CDR1 MDHEN, CDR2 SYDVKM. The CDR3 extends over 15 amino acids. In DNA form, the CDR3 reads TGTGCCAGCATAGGCGGATCCTACTCCTACAATGAGCAGTTCTTC. Its protein product is CASIGGSYSYNEQFF.

The chain couples TRBV4-1 to TRBJ2-7; a possible D gene is TRBD1 (5 bases). Germline V gene sequence: CDR1 MGHRA, CDR2 YSYEKL. This CDR3 has 16 residues. Between the trimmed V and J ends, which lost 2 bases and 6 bases, there was a span of 20 bases. The CDR3 DNA follows: TGCGCCAGCAGCCAACTTGTTCTGACCCTCAGGGCCGAGCAGTACTTC. Amino acids: CASSQLVLTLRAEQYF.

V gene TRBV10-3 combines with J gene TRBJ1-2, with TRBD1 matching over 9 bases. Trimming removed 4 bases from V and 0 bases from J; junction bases left unmatched: 3. The CDR3 loop spans 15 amino acids. Germline CDR1 and CDR2: ENHRY and SYGVKD. CDR3 DNA sequence: TGTGCCATCAGTGTCCGGGACAGGGCTAACTATGGCTACACCTTC. Residues: CAISVRDRANYGYTF.

The genes are TRBV25-1 and TRBJ1-1; D call uncertain. CDR1 and CDR2 (germline): MGHDK, SYGVNS. CDR3 size: 17 residues. V was pared by 2 bases and J by 0 bases, with 16 bases between. CDR3 DNA: TGTGCCAGCAGTGAAGGCAGGTTGGGTACCATGAACACTGAAGCTTTCTTT. It encodes CASSEGRLGTMNTEAFF. Drawing the rest from reference TRBV25-1 and TRBJ1-1, the complete variable domain is EADIYQTPRYLVIGTGKKITLECSQTMGHDKMYWYQQDPGMELHLIHYSYGVNSTEKGDLSSESTVSRIRTEHFPLTLESARPSHTSQYLCASSEGRLGTMNTEAFFGQGTRLTVV.

J is TRBJ2-7 and V is TRBV5-1; no reliable D call. Trimming cost V 4 bases and J 0 bases, with 11 bases left between them. CDR1 is SGHRS and CDR2 is YFSETQ in the germline V gene. The CDR3 spans 14 residues. CDR3 sequence: CASSLEPISYEQYF. The DNA of the CDR3 is TGCGCCAGCAGCCTAGAGCCCATCTCCTACGAGCAGTACTTC.

The gene calls are TRBV11-2 and TRBJ1-2; no firm D call. CDR1 SGHAT and CDR2 FQNNGV come from the germline V gene. This CDR3 is built from 14 residues. V was pared by 3 bases and J by 2 bases, with 10 bases between. This chain's CDR3 is CASSFGPTNYGYTF. CDR3 sequence (DNA): TGTGCCAGCAGCTTCGGTCCTACGAACTATGGCTACACCTTC.

This clone is a singleton in its sample. The chain uses TRBV13 and TRBJ2-2; 7 bases align to TRBD1. CDR3 length equals 16 residues. CDR1 and CDR2 (germline): PRHDT, FYEKMQ (reference sequence). The V segment lost 5 bases and the J segment 1 base; nucleotides outside the gene matches: 7. CDR3 in amino acids: CASSQGGTVNTGELFF. The CDR3 DNA follows: TGTGCCAGCAGCCAGGGTGGGACAGTGAACACCGGGGAGCTGTTTTTT.

About this clone itself: Other DNA variants within this sample encode the same CDR3. This rearrangement joins TRBV6-5 to TRBJ1-5; unclear D gene. Trimming removed 3 bases from V and 1 base from J, with 4 bases in between. The CDR3 contains 13 residues. Germline V gene lookup returns CDR1 MNHEY and CDR2 SVGAGI. Here the CDR3 DNA reads TGTGCCAGCAGTTATCTCAGCAATCAGCCCCAGCATTTT. This encodes CASSYLSNQPQHF.

This CDR3 reads CASSETGAGEKLFF. In DNA form, the CDR3 reads TGTGCCAGCAGTGAGACAGGGGCTGGCGAAAAACTGTTTTTT. The rearrangement links TRBV2 to TRBJ1-4; 8 bases match TRBD1. The CDR3 loop spans 14 amino acids. The junction had 5 bases not matched to a gene; V was cut back by 3 bases and J by 8 bases. Per germline, CDR1 SNHLY and CDR2 FYNNEI.

The V call is TRBV7-8, the J call TRBJ2-7; possible D gene TRBD1, 5 bases. V was pared by 2 bases and J by 2 bases, with 10 bases between. CDR1 SGHVS and CDR2 FQNEAQ come from the germline V gene. The CDR3 is 14 amino acids. This chain's CDR3 is CASSLSGQTYEQYF. CDR3 DNA sequence: TGTGCCAGCAGCTTATCAGGGCAGACCTACGAGCAGTACTTC.